Here is one T cell receptor beta chain with its context. Its specific antigen is unknown. Base quality data are lacking; no much larger clone is found one base away. The data originate from a study of T cell changes during pregnancy in multiple sclerosis (dated by TCRdb to about 2019). Context from the whole study: In women with multiple sclerosis, the researchers looked at how the T cell repertoire shifted as pregnancy progressed.

The library was generated by the immunoSEQ multiplex PCR assay. TCRdb re-hosts the immuneACCESS table, in-frame sequences only. Its copies lack some clones; in the studies checked, an unresolved V gene accounts for under half of them, and the cause for the rest is not known. For this sample the table gives around 40,000 clones, of which 85% to 95% were detected only once. Around 8% of the sample rests with the top ten. Between the V and J ends, shortened by 0 bases and 5 bases respectively, the junction contains 9 bases. The CDR3 runs 13 amino acids, cysteine and phenylalanine included. CDR3 DNA is the only sequence kept; it has 39 bases, read in frame from the first base. The germline V gene sets CDR1 to SGHRS and CDR2 to YFSETQ.

This receptor was identified in a female donor with multiple sclerosis, enrolled in a pregnancy study. The V and J segments used are TRBV5-1 and TRBJ2-7; TRBD1 is possibly the D segment (5 matching bases). This material consisted of CD8+ T cells from peripheral blood mononuclear cells, taken in the third trimester of pregnancy. The CDR3 region reads CASSLDQGHEQYF. The sequence in DNA is TGCGCCAGCAGCTTGGACCAGGGCCACGAGCAGTACTTC.